What follows are 32 T cell receptor beta chains derived from one specimen sequenced in a study of shared clonotypes between healthy human individuals. Using immunoSEQ multiplex PCR, the repertoire was profiled, and TCRdb retains in-frame clones only, with some absent. Altogether a few million clones are present, 90% to 97% being singletons, with the ten largest covering roughly 0.13%. The sequenced material came from naive CD4+ T cells sorted from blood. Subset described: CD45RA+ positively selected. Receptors originate from a man aged 18-30 years in good health.

With regard to this clone: Other DNA sequences from this sample encode an identical CDR3 as well. V is TRBV20-1 and J is TRBJ2-7, with D maybe TRBD2 (5 bases). The CDR3 runs 10 residues. Germline V lookup: CDR1 DFQATT, CDR2 SNEGSKA (reference sequence). The germline V and J ends were trimmed by 3 bases and 5 bases, with 5 bases remaining between them. The CDR3 bases are TGCAGTGCTAGCGGGAACGAGCAGTACTTC. It yields the protein CSASGNEQYF.

The chain employs TRBV5-1 and TRBJ2-1; D remains ambiguous. The CDR3 has 15 amino acids. Trimming left V 0 bases short and J 5 bases short, with 12 bases between. Germline V gene sequence: CDR1 SGHRS, CDR2 YFSETQ. CDR3 protein: CASSLEGPHHNEQFF. CDR3 nucleotide sequence: TGCGCCAGCAGCTTGGAAGGGCCCCATCACAATGAGCAGTTCTTC.

This chain uses TRBV6-1 with TRBJ2-7; TRBD1 agrees at 12 bases. Germline loops: CDR1 MNHNS, CDR2 SASEGT. The CDR3 contains 15 residues. The V segment lost 6 bases and the J segment 4 bases; nucleotides outside the gene matches: 7. This CDR3 reads CASRGDRGPLYEQYF. The DNA for the CDR3 is TGTGCCAGCAGAGGGGACAGGGGGCCTTTGTACGAGCAGTACTTC.

CDR3 loop: CASSPLGTGEETQYF. DNA for the CDR3: TGTGCCAGCAGTCCCTTGGGGACAGGGGAAGAGACCCAGTACTTC. The chain uses TRBV28 and TRBJ2-5; 10 nucleotides match TRBD1. J was trimmed by 3 bases and V by 5 bases; bases with no gene match: 6. This CDR3 comprises 15 residues. CDR1 is MDHEN, CDR2 SYDVKM, per germline.

The gene calls are TRBV6-5 and TRBJ1-1, with 7 bases identical to TRBD1. Trimming took 6 bases from V and 11 from J; bases not matched to a gene: 18. The germline gives CDR1 MNHEY, CDR2 SVGAGI. CDR3 length: 15 amino acids. The CDR3 DNA follows: TGTGCCAGCAGGCAACCGGACAGGCTTGCCAGTCGGGCTTTCTTT. Amino acid sequence: CASRQPDRLASRAFF.

The V call is TRBV28, the J call TRBJ1-2; D possibly corresponds to TRBD1 (6 bases). The germline V and J ends were trimmed by 8 bases and 5 bases, with 24 bases remaining between them. The CDR3 has 16 amino acids. Per germline, CDR1 MDHEN and CDR2 SYDVKM. CDR3 sequence (DNA): TGTGCCAGCGGATCTCCAAGGGGGGCGAGCGGTTATGGCTACACCTTC. It yields the protein CASGSPRGASGYGYTF.

The rearrangement links TRBV7-2 to TRBJ2-7; 9 bases align to TRBD2. V trimming: 1 base; J trimming: 5 bases; junction bases outside the gene matches: 6. The CDR3 sequence is 15 residues long. The germline V gene has CDR1 SGHTA and CDR2 FQGNSA. Written as DNA, the CDR3 is TGTGCCAGCAGCTTAGTGGCTAGCGGGGTGGACGAGCAGTACTTC. It is translated as CASSLVASGVDEQYF.

This chain joins TRBV5-1 and TRBJ1-2, with D tentatively TRBD1 (5 bases). CDR1 is SGHRS, CDR2 YFSETQ, per germline. This CDR3 contains 15 residues. V was trimmed by 4 bases and J by 6 bases, leaving 19 bases between them. The CDR3 nucleotides are TGCGCCAGCAGCCCAGGTTCGGTGGGGCCAAATGGCTACACCTTC. Translated: CASSPGSVGPNGYTF.

J is TRBJ1-4 and V is TRBV7-9, with TRBD1 identical over 7 bases. The ends lost 5 bases at V and 6 bases at J; junction bases unmatched: 15. Germline V gives CDR1 SEHNR, CDR2 FQNEAQ (reference sequence). The CDR3 covers 17 residues. The CDR3 DNA sequence: TGTGCCAGCAGCCGAGTCGGGACAGCCCGGGTGGATGAAAAACTGTTTTTT. Translation gives CASSRVGTARVDEKLFF.

This rearrangement joins TRBV5-1 to TRBJ2-7, with D unclear. V shed 0 bases and J shed 6 bases, with 7 bases lying between them. Germline-derived CDR1 and CDR2 are SGHRS and YFSETQ. CDR3 length: 12 residues. The CDR3 DNA is TGCGCCAGCAGCTTGGGGGAAGCCGAGCAGTACTTC. Translated, it gives CASSLGEAEQYF.

The chain has TRBV10-3 and TRBJ1-1; 7 bases fit TRBD1. CDR1 is ENHRY and CDR2 is SYGVKD in the germline V gene. This CDR3 spans 13 amino acids. V dropped 7 bases and J dropped 7; count of bases not matched to a gene: 9. The CDR3 DNA follows: TGTGCCATCACAATGGGACAGAGTGATGAAGCTTTCTTT. Protein: CAITMGQSDEAFF.

The chain combines TRBV5-6 with TRBJ1-1; D is uncertain. CDR3 size: 16 residues. With 2 bases removed from V and 0 bases from J, the gap between germline ends came to 14 bases. Germline V CDR1 and CDR2: SGHDT, YYEEEE. CDR3 residues: CASSFTLVTVNTEAFF. The CDR3 bases are TGTGCCAGCAGCTTCACGCTGGTCACCGTGAACACTGAAGCTTTCTTT.

The CDR3, as DNA: TGTGCCAGCAGTGGACAGGGGAACACCGGGGAGCTGTTTTTT. Translating it yields CASSGQGNTGELFF. The chain uses TRBV6-6 and TRBJ2-2; 8 nucleotides match TRBD1. CDR1 is MNHNY, CDR2 SVGAGI, per germline (reference sequence). After removal of 5 bases from V and 1 base from J, the junction contained 0 bases not matched to a gene. The CDR3 spans 14 residues.

The chain uses TRBV7-6 and TRBJ2-5; possibly TRBD2 for D (6 bases). Trimming took off 5 bases at V and 1 base at J, with 8 bases between the two ends. This CDR3 has 13 residues. The V gene's germline CDR1 is SGHVS and CDR2 FNYEAQ. CDR3: CASSGGTQETQYF. The CDR3 DNA reads TGTGCCAGCAGCGGAGGGACCCAAGAGACCCAGTACTTC.

This sequence joins TRBV7-9 and TRBJ2-1, with 9 positions matching TRBD2. This CDR3 spans 18 amino acids. Trimming at V came to 5 bases and at J to 0 bases, leaving 11 bases not matched to a gene. The V gene's germline CDR1 is SEHNR and CDR2 FQNEAQ (reference sequence). Written as DNA, the CDR3 is TGTGCCAGCAGCGCAGACAGAGGAGCGGGAGGCTCCTACAATGAGCAGTTCTTC. It specifies CASSADRGAGGSYNEQFF.

This sequence joins TRBV5-6 and TRBJ1-6; 7 bases line up with TRBD1. CDR3 length: 14 amino acids. Germline loops: CDR1 SGHDT, CDR2 YYEEEE. V gave up 3 bases and J gave up 7 bases; unmatched junction bases: 4. CDR3 nucleotides: TGTGCCAGCAGCTCGACAGGGTGGAATTCACCCCTCCACTTT. Residues: CASSSTGWNSPLHF.

V usage is TRBV28 and J usage is TRBJ2-7; 8 bases map to TRBD1. Trimming cost V 6 bases and J 2 bases; bases outside gene matches: 12. The CDR3 runs to 16 residues. Germline CDR1 MDHEN, CDR2 SYDVKM. The CDR3 coding sequence is TGTGCCAGCAGGGGGACGACTCGGGGACAGGCCTACGAGCAGTACTTC. Translating it yields CASRGTTRGQAYEQYF.

Turning to this clone: Different DNA sequences within this sample yield the same CDR3. The rearrangement links TRBV28 to TRBJ2-7; D uncertain. This CDR3 is built from 15 residues. V dropped 5 bases and J dropped 0 bases, with 14 bases sitting between them. CDR1 and CDR2 (germline): MDHEN, SYDVKM. The CDR3 sequence: CASSPSDRSSYEQYF. The DNA of the CDR3 is TGTGCCAGCAGTCCTTCGGACCGGAGCTCCTACGAGCAGTACTTC.

This chain links TRBV7-8 with TRBJ2-7; D is unclear. V lost 1 base and J 5 bases, leaving 9 bases between the germline ends. Germline V lookup: CDR1 SGHVS, CDR2 FQNEAQ. This CDR3 is 13 amino acids long. Written as DNA, the CDR3 is TGTGCCAGCAGCTTAGTTTCCAGCAACGAGCAGTACTTC. Encoded protein: CASSLVSSNEQYF. Complete variable domain (other parts from reference TRBV7-8 and TRBJ2-7): GAGVSQSPRYKVAKRGQDVALRCDPISGHVSLFWYQQALGQGPEFLTYFQNEAQLDKSGLPSDRFFAERPEGSVSTLKIQRTQQEDSAVYLCASSLVSSNEQYFGPGTRLTVT.

This clone showed up just a few times. The chain couples TRBV27 to TRBJ1-2, with 7 bases that match TRBD1. Trimming cost V 5 bases and J 3 bases; bases outside gene matches: 3. CDR3 size: 13 residues. The germline V gene encodes CDR1 MNHEY and CDR2 SMNVEV (reference sequence). CDR3 in DNA: TGTGCCAGCAGTCAGGACAGGCACTATGGCTACACCTTC. Protein: CASSQDRHYGYTF.

This chain connects TRBV7-2 to TRBJ1-5, with 10 bases aligning to TRBD1. Germline assignment: CDR1 SGHTA and CDR2 FQGNSA. The CDR3 covers 14 residues. After removal of 5 bases from V and 5 bases from J, the junction contained 3 bases not matched to a gene. The CDR3 nucleotides are TGTGCCAGCAGCGGAGGACAGGGGGATCAGCCCCAGCATTTT. This translates into CASSGGQGDQPQHF.

This clone occurred once. The chain combines TRBV28 with TRBJ1-2; 7 bases align to TRBD1. CDR3 size: 15 residues. With 5 bases clipped from V and 8 bases from J, the junction kept 14 bases outside the gene matches. Germline V CDR1 and CDR2: MDHEN, SYDVKM. The CDR3 protein is CASSRPGGTVKGYTF. The CDR3, as DNA: TGTGCCAGCAGTAGACCGGGGGGGACAGTTAAAGGCTACACCTTC.

The V call is TRBV5-6, the J call TRBJ2-7; D may be TRBD2 (7 bases). Germline loops: CDR1 SGHDT, CDR2 YYEEEE. The CDR3 runs to 16 residues. Between the trimmed V and J ends, which lost 0 bases and 0 bases, there was a span of 13 bases. CDR3 DNA sequence: TGTGCCAGCAGCTTGGTCGGGGGGCACGACTCCTACGAGCAGTACTTC. As protein: CASSLVGGHDSYEQYF.

Regarding this clone: This may be a read error: a much more frequent sequence differs by one nucleotide. Distinct nucleotide sequences in the sample also encode this CDR3. The chain has TRBV29-1 and TRBJ1-2; D gene ambiguous. This CDR3 is built from 15 residues. Germline V gene lookup returns CDR1 SQVTM and CDR2 ANQGSEA. The germline V and J ends were trimmed by 5 bases and 8 bases, with 24 bases remaining between them. This chain's CDR3 is CSVWAGTSFGYGYTF. The DNA for the CDR3 is TGCAGCGTTTGGGCAGGAACTAGCTTTGGCTACGGCTACACCTTC.

The chain uses TRBV27 and TRBJ2-1, with a possible D match to TRBD1 (8 bases). V lost 10 bases to trimming and J lost 2 bases, with 27 bases between them. CDR1 is MNHEY and CDR2 is SMNVEV in the germline V gene (reference sequence). The CDR3 loop spans 18 amino acids. Here the CDR3 reads CATMGGGQDNGPYNEQFF. Here the CDR3 DNA reads TGTGCCACCATGGGCGGGGGACAGGATAACGGGCCCTACAATGAGCAGTTCTTC.

V usage is TRBV28 and J usage is TRBJ1-1; TRBD1 is a possible D gene (5 bases). The germline V gene encodes CDR1 MDHEN and CDR2 SYDVKM. Trimming shortened V by 2 bases and J by 7 bases, and 11 bases separated the two germline ends. CDR3 length: 13 amino acids. CDR3 DNA sequence: TGTGCCAGCAGTTTAAATTTGGGGCATGAAGCTTTCTTT. The encoded protein is CASSLNLGHEAFF.

On this clone: This specimen includes other DNA sequences encoding the same CDR3. The genes are TRBV30 and TRBJ2-3; the D gene is possibly TRBD2 (6 bases). The V gene's germline CDR1 is GTSNPN and CDR2 SVGIG (reference sequence). V lost 0 bases and J lost 3, with 7 bases in between. The CDR3 is 13 amino acids. The CDR3 here is CAWSVGGTDTQYF. CDR3 bases: TGTGCCTGGAGTGTTGGGGGGACAGATACGCAGTATTTT.

The gene calls are TRBV4-3 and TRBJ1-1; weak D call: TRBD1 (5 bases). Germline CDR1 reads LGHNA; CDR2 reads YSLEER. Trimming took 1 base from V and 1 from J, leaving 13 bases between them. The CDR3 runs to 16 residues. CDR3 nucleotide sequence: TGCGCCAGCAGCCAAGTCCGTTTGGGACGGAACACTGAAGCTTTCTTT. Amino acid sequence: CASSQVRLGRNTEAFF.

Here the CDR3 reads CASSSSGSNSYEQYF. CDR3 sequence (DNA): TGTGCCAGCAGTTCCTCGGGGTCTAACTCCTACGAGCAGTACTTC. This chain links TRBV28 with TRBJ2-7; weak D call: TRBD2 (5 bases). V dropped 4 bases and J dropped 0 bases, with 13 bases sitting between them. Germline lookup yields CDR1 MDHEN and CDR2 SYDVKM. The CDR3 is made up of 15 amino acids.

In DNA, the CDR3 is TGTGCCATCAGTGGACAATACGAGCAGTACTTC. Its translation is CAISGQYEQYF. This rearrangement joins TRBV10-3 to TRBJ2-7; D uncertain. The CDR3 consists of 11 residues. Germline CDR1 and CDR2: ENHRY and SYGVKD. V was pared by 4 bases and J by 4 bases, with 5 bases between.

The chain uses TRBV6-5 and TRBJ1-6; D gene ambiguous. Germline V gene sequence: CDR1 MNHEY, CDR2 SVGAGI. This CDR3 contains 15 residues. The ends were cut back, 0 bases at V and 8 bases at J, with 11 bases in the middle. The DNA of the CDR3 is TGTGCCAGCAGTTACTCGTCGGCAGTTGATTCACCCCTCCACTTT. This gives the protein CASSYSSAVDSPLHF.

The chain couples TRBV10-2 to TRBJ1-1, with 8 bases matching TRBD1. The CDR3 contains 13 residues. In germline, CDR1 is WSHSY, CDR2 SAAADI. V was pared by 9 bases and J by 2 bases, with 5 bases of the junction left unmatched. The CDR3 DNA sequence: TGCGCCAGTTCCCAGGGGGCCAACACTGAAGCTTTCTTT. It codes for CASSQGANTEAFF.